This T cell receptor (beta chain) came from a study of multiple sclerosis patients with progressive multifocal leukoencephalopathy. The study's findings and limits: At PML onset, no shared TRBV or TRBJ gene usage was seen.

Repertoires were generated with immunoSEQ multiplex PCR, while TCRdb's copy carries only in-frame clones and drops some. The sample carries about 32,000 clones, 87% recorded once. Time point meaning: time of PML onset. All PML patients were female, and all patients had earlier interferon beta. The T3 samples were drawn when PML began. Comments on this clone: The antigen is not known. Its ends do not fully match the called genes, so a read error is possible. Other DNA sequences in the sample encode the same CDR3.

The CDR3 extends over 14 amino acids. Germline V gene sequence: CDR1 GTSNPN, CDR2 SVGIG (reference sequence). This chain uses TRBV30 with TRBJ1-1; D remains ambiguous. The clonotype comes from a woman between 40 and 50 years old with progressive multifocal leukoencephalopathy. The specimen comprised PBMCs, sampled from a patient treated with natalizumab. In nucleotides, the CDR3 is TGTGCCTGGAGCCTCGGGGTCATGAACACTGAAGCCTTCTTT. Its protein is CAWSLGVMNTEAFF.